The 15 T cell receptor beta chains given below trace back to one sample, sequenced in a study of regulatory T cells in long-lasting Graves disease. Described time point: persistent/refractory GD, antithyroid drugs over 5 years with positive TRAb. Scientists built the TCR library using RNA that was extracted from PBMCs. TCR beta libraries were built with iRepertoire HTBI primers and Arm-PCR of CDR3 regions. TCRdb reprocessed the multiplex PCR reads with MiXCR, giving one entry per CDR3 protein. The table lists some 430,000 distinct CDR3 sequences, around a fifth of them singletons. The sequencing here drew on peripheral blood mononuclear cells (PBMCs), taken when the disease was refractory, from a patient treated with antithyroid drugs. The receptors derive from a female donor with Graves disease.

CDR3: CASSSTGGRGYTF. The CDR3 coding sequence is TGTGCCAGCAGCTCGACAGGGGGCCGGGGCTACACCTTC. The chain uses TRBV7-2 and TRBJ1-2; 10 nucleotides line up with TRBD1. The length of the CDR3 is 13 residues. Germline V lookup: CDR1 SGHTA, CDR2 FQGNSA. After removal of 4 bases from V and 8 bases from J, the junction contained 4 bases not matched to a gene.

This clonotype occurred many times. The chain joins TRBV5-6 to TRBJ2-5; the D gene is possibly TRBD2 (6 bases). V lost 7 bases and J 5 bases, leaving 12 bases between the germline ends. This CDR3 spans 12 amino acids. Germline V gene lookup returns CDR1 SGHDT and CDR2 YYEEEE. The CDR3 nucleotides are TGTGCCAGCTCTTGGGAGGATGAGACCCAGTACTTC. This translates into CASSWEDETQYF. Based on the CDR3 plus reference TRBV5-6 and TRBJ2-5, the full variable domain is DAGVTQSPTHLIKTRGQQVTLRCSPKSGHDTVSWYQQALGQGPQFIFQYYEEEERQRGNFPDRFSGHQFPNYSSELNVNALLLGDSALYLCASSWEDETQYFGPGTRLLVL.

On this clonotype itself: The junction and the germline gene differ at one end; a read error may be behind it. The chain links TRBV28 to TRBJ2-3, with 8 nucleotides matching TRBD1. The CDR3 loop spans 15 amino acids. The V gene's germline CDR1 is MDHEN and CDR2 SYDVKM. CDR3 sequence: CASSLPGTGEDTQYF. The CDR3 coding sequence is TGTGCCAGCAGTTTACCCGGGACAGGTGAAGATACGCAGTATTTC.

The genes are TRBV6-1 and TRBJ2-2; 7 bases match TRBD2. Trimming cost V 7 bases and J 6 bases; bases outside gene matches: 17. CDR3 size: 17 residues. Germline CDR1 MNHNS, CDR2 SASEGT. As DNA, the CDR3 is TGTGCCAGCACGCGGGCGGGAGCAGTCGGGCGTCCCGGGGAGCTGTTTTTT. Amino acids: CASTRAGAVGRPGELFF.

CDR3 nucleotide sequence: TGTGCCTGGAGTGTACTCGAACCCACGGGGGAGCAGTACTTC. Its translation: CAWSVLEPTGEQYF. This rearrangement joins TRBV30 to TRBJ2-7, with a possible D match to TRBD2 (5 bases). The germline V and J ends were trimmed by 0 bases and 7 bases, with 16 bases remaining between them. The CDR3 runs 14 residues. In germline, CDR1 is GTSNPN, CDR2 SVGIG (reference sequence).

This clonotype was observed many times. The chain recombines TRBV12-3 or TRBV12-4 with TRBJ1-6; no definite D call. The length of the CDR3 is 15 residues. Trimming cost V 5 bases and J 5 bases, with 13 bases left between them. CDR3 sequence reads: CASSPRPGDNSPLHF. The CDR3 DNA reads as TGTGCCAGCAGTCCCCGGCCGGGAGATAATTCACCCCTCCACTTT.

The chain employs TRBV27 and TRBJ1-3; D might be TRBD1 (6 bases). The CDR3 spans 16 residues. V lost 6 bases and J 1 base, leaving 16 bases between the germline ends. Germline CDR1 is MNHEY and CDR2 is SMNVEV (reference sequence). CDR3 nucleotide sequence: TGTGCCAGCAGACCAGACAAAACAGGGTCTGGAAACACCATATATTTT. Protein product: CASRPDKTGSGNTIYF.

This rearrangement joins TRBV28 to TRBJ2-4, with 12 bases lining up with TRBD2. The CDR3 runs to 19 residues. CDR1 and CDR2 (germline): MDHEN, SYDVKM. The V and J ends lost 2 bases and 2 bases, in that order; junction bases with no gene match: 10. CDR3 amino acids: CASSLVASGGAGSKNIQYF. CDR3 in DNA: TGTGCCAGCAGTTTAGTAGCTAGCGGGGGGGCCGGGTCCAAAAACATTCAGTACTTC.

The CDR3 DNA reads as TGCGCCAGCAGCTTAACAGGGGGCCCTGAAGCTTTCTTT. It codes for CASSLTGGPEAFF. This chain links TRBV5-1 with TRBJ1-1, with 9 bases fitting TRBD1. The V gene end was trimmed by 2 bases and the J gene end by 6 bases; junction bases not matched to a gene: 2. The CDR3 loop spans 13 amino acids. CDR1 and CDR2 (germline): SGHRS, YFSETQ. The variable domain in full, completed from reference TRBV5-1 and TRBJ1-1, reads KAGVTQTPRYLIKTRGQQVTLSCSPISGHRSVSWYQQTPGQGLQFLFEYFSETQRNKGNFPGRFSGRQFSNSRSEMNVSTLELGDSALYLCASSLTGGPEAFFGQGTRLTVV.

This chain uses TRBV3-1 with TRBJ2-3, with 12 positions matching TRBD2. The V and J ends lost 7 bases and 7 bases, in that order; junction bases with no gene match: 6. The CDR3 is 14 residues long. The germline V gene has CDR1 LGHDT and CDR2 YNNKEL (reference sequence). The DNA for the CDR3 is TGTGCCAGCAACCCTAGCGGGGGGGCTAATACGCAGTATTTT. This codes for CASNPSGGANTQYF.

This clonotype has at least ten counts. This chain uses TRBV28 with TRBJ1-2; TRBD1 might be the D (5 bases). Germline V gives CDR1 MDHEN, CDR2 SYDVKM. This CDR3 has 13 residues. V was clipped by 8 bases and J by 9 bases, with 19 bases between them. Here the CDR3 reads CASGGVSVLSYTF. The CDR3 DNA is TGTGCCAGCGGGGGGGTCAGCGTGTTGAGCTACACCTTC.

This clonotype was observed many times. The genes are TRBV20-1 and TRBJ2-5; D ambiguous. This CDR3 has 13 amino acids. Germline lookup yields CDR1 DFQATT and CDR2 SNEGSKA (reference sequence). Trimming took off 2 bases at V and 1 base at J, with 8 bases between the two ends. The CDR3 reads CSARTLVQETQYF. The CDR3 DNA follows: TGCAGTGCTAGAACACTCGTCCAAGAGACCCAGTACTTC.

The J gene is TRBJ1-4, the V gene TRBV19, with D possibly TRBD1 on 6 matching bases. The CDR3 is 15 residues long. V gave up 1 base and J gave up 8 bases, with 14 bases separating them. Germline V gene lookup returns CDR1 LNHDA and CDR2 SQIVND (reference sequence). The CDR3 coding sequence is TGTGCCAGTAGTATAGTGAGGGGGAGTACCGAAAAACTGTTTTTT. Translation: CASSIVRGSTEKLFF.

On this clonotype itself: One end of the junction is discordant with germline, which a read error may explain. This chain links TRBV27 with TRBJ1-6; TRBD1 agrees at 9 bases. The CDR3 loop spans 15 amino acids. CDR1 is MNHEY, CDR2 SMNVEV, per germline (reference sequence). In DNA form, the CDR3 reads TGTGCCAGCAGTCGCCGGGACAGGGATAATTCACCCCGCCACTTT. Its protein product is CASSRRDRDNSPRHF.

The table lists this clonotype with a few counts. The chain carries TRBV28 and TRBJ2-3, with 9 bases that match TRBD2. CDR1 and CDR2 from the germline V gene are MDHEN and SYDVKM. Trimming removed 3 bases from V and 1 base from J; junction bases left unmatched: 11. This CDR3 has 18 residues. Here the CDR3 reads CASSFQSGRIWGTDTQYF. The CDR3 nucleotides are TGTGCCAGCAGTTTTCAAAGCGGGAGGATTTGGGGCACAGATACGCAGTATTTT.